In this sample, the clone carrying this T cell receptor (beta chain) turned up a few times. Its specificity is unknown. Trimming cost V 7 bases and J 2 bases; bases outside gene matches: 16. This CDR3 has 19 amino acids. Germline CDR1 and CDR2: MGHRA and YSYEKL. This entry belongs to a study of T-cell memory formation after mild COVID-19. Across the whole study: TCR clusters were largely donor specific.

5'RACE primed from the constant segment yielded TCR alpha and TCR beta cDNA libraries bearing sample barcodes and UMIs. TCRdb itself ran the 5' RACE reads through MiXCR, one entry per CDR3 protein. The sample has about 33,000 distinct CDR3 sequences, more than 20% seen once. Findings of the study overall: There was a balanced CD4/CD8 profile in clones contracting day 15 to 85, and later expanders leaned CD4+. CD8+ contracting clones occupied EMRA, while CD4+ ones occupied mainly CM and EM.

The chain carries TRBV4-1 and TRBJ2-1, with 11 positions matching TRBD2. This TCR derives from an adult who had mild COVID-19 (a few samples of this study predate the infection). Cell type and time point are not known. The specimen sequenced was PBMCs or a T cell subset sorted from them (not recorded which). DNA of the CDR3: TGCGCCAGCACCCGGGGGCTAGCGGGAGGCGGGGGCACCTACAATGAGCAGTTCTTC. Amino acid sequence: CASTRGLAGGGGTYNEQFF.